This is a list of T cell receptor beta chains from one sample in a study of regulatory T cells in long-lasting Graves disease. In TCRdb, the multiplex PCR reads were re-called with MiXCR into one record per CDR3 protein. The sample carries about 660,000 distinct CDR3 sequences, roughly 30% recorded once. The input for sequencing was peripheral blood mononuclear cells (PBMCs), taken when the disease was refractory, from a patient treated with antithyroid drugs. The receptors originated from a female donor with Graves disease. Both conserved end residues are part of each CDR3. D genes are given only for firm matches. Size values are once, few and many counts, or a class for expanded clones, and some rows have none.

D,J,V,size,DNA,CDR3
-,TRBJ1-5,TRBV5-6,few,TGTGCCAGCAGCTCCCAGACAGGCACACGCAATCAGCCCCAGCATTTT,CASSSQTGTRNQPQHF
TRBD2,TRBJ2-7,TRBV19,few,TGTGCCAGTAGTGTGAGTAGCGGGGGCTCCTACGAGCAGTACTTC,CASSVSSGGSYEQYF
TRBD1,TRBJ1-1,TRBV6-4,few,TGTGCCAGCAGGAGCCTTCAGGGGGGCTACATGAACACTGAAGCTTTCTTT,CASRSLQGGYMNTEAFF
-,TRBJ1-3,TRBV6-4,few,TGTGCCAGCAGTTACTCGAGCACGGGGAACACCATATATTTT,CASSYSSTGNTIYF
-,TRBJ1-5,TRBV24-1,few,TGTGCCACCCTGGGGGCGGACGGTCAGCCCCAGCATTTT,CATLGADGQPQHF
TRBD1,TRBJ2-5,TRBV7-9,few,TGTGCCAGCAGCTCCCTCGGGCAGGGGGCGCCCCGGGAGACCCAGTACTTC,CASSSLGQGAPRETQYF
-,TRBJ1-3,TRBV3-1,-,TGTGCCAGCAGCCGAAGGACACCGTCTGGAAACACCATATATTTT,CASSRRTPSGNTIYF
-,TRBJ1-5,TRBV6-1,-,TGTGCCAGCAGTGAAACCAGGGCAAGCAATCAGCCCCAGCATTTT,CASSETRASNQPQHF
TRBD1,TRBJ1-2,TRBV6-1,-,TGTGCCAGCAGTGCCGCCGGGACAGGGAATGGCTACACCTTC,CASSAAGTGNGYTF
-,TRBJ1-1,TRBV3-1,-,TGTGCCAGCAGCCAAGATTTTGAAGGGACTGAAGCTTTCTTT,CASSQDFEGTEAFF
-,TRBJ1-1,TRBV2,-,TGTGCCTGCAGTGAATGGGCACCTGAAGCTTTCTTT,CACSEWAPEAFF
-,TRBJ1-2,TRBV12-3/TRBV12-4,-,TGTGCCAGCAGTCGCTCCGGGACAAAAAGTGGCTATGGCTACACCTTC,CASSRSGTKSGYGYTF
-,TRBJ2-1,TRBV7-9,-,TGTGCCAGCAGCCCCCCAAGGAGCTCCTACAATGAGCAGTTCTTC,CASSPPRSSYNEQFF
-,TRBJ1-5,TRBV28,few,TGTGCCAGCAATGGGCCCAATCAGCCCCAGCATTTT,CASNGPNQPQHF
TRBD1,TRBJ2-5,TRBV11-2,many,TGTGCCAGCAGCTTAGATCTCCGGGACAGACAAGAGACCCAGTACTTC,CASSLDLRDRQETQYF
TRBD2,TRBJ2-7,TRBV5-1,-,TGCGCCAGCAGCTTGGCCGCGACTAGCGTCCCCTACGAGCAGTACTTC,CASSLAATSVPYEQYF
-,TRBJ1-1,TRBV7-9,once,TGTGCCAGCAGCTTAATTGCAGGCATGAACACTGAAGCTTTCTTT,CASSLIAGMNTEAFF
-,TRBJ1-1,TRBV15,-,TGTGCCACCAGCAGAGAAAGATTGACAGCCACTGAAGCTTTCTTT,CATSRERLTATEAFF
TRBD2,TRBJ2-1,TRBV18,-,TGTGCCAGCTCACCACCGAGCGGGAGGGAAGACAATGAGCAGTTCTTC,CASSPPSGREDNEQFF
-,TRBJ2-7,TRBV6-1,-,TGTGCCAGCAGTGAACTACCCGCAGGGGTCGAGGGAGACTACGAGCAGTACTTC,CASSELPAGVEGDYEQYF